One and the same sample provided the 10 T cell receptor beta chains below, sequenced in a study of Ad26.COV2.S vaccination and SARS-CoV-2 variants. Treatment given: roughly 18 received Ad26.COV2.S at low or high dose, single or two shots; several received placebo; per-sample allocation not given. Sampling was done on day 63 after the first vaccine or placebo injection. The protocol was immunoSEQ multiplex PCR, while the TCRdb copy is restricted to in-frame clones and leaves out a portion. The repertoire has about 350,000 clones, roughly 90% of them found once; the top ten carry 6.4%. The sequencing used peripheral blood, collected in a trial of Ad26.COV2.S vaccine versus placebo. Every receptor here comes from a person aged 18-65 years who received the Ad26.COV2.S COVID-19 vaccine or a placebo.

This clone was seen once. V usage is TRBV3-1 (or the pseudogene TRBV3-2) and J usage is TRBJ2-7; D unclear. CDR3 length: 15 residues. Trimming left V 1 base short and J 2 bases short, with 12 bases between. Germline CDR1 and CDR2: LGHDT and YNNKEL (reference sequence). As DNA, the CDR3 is TGTGCCAGCAGCCAAGGAGGTGTAGTTACCTACGAGCAGTACTTC. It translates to CASSQGGVVTYEQYF.

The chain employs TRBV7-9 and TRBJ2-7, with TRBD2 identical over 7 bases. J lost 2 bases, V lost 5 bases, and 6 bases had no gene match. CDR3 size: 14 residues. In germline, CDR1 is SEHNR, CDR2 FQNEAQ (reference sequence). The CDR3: CASSSGTLPYEQYF. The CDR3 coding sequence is TGTGCCAGCAGCAGCGGGACTCTACCCTACGAGCAGTACTTC.

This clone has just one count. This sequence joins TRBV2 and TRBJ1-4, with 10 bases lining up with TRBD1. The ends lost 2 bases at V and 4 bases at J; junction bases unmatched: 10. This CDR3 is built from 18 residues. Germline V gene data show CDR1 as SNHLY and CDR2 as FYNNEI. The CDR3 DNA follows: TGTGCCAGCAGTGAATTAGGGACAGGGGCTCCATTTAATGAAAAACTGTTTTTT. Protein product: CASSELGTGAPFNEKLFF.

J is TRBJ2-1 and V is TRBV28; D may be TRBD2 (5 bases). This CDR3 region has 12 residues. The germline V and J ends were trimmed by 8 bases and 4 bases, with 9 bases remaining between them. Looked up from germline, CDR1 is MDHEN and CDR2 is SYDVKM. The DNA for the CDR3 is TGTGCCAGCTTCCGAGGGTACAATGAGCAGTTCTTC. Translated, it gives CASFRGYNEQFF.

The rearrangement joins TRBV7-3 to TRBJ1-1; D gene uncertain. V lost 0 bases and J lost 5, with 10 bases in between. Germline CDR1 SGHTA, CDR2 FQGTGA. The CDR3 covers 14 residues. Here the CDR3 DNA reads TGTGCCAGCAGCTTAACTTCCGGCTGGACTGAAGCTTTCTTT. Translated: CASSLTSGWTEAFF.

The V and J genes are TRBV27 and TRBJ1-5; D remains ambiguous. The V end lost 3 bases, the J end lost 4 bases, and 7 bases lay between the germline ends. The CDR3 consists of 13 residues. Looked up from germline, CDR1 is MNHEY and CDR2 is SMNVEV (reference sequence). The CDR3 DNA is TGTGCCAGCAGTTTCCGGGAGAATCAGCCCCAGCATTTT. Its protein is CASSFRENQPQHF.

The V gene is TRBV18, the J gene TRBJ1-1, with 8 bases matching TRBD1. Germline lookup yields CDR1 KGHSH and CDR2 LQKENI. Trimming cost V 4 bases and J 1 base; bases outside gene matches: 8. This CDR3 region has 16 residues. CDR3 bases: TGTGCCAGCTCACTCGTTAGGACAGGGAGGAACACTGAAGCTTTCTTT. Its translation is CASSLVRTGRNTEAFF.

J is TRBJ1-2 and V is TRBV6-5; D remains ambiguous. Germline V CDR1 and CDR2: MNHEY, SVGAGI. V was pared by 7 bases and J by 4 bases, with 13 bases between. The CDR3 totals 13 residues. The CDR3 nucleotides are TGTGCCAGCATCCTCGACACCTCCTATGGCTACACCTTC. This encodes CASILDTSYGYTF.

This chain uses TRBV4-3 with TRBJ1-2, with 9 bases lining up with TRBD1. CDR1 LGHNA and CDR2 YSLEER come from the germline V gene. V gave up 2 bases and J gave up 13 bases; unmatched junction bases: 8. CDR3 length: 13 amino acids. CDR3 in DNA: TGCGCCAGCAGCCAAACAACAGGGGGCGGGAGCACCTTC. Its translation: CASSQTTGGGSTF.

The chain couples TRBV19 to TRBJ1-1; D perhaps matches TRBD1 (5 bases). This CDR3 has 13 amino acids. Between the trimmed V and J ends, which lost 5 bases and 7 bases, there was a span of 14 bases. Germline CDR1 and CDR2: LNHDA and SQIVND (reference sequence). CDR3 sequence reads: CASSYLGDGEAFF. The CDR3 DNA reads TGTGCCAGTAGTTATTTAGGGGATGGTGAAGCTTTCTTT.